This T cell receptor beta chain was recovered during a study of cytomegalovirus exposure and HLA in healthy donors. The wider study: About 200 million T cells yielded 117 million unique TCR beta sequences, as an earlier analysis found. Overall study findings and caveats: Later on, a genetic analysis was performed. It linked a missense variant in DCLRE1C with V- and J-gene trimming of TCR beta.

As regards this clone: As yet, its antigen is unknown.

The primer mix had 60 Vbeta and 13 Jbeta primers. Only in-frame clones appear in the TCRdb table, and some are missing; sequencing was by immunoSEQ multiplex PCR. The data contain some 85,000 clones, about 88% of them singletons. After removal of 3 bases from V and 1 base from J, the junction contained 7 bases not matched to a gene. CDR3 length equals 17 residues. Germline CDR1 and CDR2: SGHRS and YFSETQ. Specimen: PBMCs. The chain carries TRBV5-1 and TRBJ2-6; 7 positions agree with TRBD1. This receptor was identified in a man aged 18 to 30 in good health and CMV-seronegative. The CDR3 DNA reads TGCGCCAGCAGCTCCCGACAGGGCCTATCTGGGGCCAACGTCCTGACTTTC. This translates into CASSSRQGLSGANVLTF.